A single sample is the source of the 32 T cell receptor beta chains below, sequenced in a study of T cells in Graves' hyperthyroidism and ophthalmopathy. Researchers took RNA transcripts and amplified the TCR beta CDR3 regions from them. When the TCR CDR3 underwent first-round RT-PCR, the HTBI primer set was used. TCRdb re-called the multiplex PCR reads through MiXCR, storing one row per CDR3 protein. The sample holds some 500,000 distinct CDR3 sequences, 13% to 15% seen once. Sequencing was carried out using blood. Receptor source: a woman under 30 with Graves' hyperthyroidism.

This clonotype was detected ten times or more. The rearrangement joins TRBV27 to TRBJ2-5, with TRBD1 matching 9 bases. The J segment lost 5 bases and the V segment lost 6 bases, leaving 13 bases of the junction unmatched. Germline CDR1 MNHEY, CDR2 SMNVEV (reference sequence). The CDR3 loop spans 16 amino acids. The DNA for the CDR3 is TGTGCCAGCAGCCCCAGAACCGGGACAGGGCGGGAGACCCAGTACTTC. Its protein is CASSPRTGTGRETQYF.

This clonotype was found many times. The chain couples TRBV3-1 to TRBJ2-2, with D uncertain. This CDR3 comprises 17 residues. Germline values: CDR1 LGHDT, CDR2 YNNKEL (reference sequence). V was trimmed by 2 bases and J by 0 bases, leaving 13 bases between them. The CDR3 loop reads CASSQSGKRANTGELFF. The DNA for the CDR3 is TGTGCCAGCAGCCAATCAGGCAAGCGCGCGAACACCGGGGAGCTGTTTTTT.

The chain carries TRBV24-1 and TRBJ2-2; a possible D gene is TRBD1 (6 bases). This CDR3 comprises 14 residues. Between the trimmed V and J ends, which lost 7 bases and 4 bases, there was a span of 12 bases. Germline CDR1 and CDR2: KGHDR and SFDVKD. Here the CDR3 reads CATSPGHRTGELFF. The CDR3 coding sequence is TGTGCCACCAGCCCGGGACATCGCACCGGGGAGCTGTTTTTT.

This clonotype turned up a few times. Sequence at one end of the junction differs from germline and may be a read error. The CDR3 coding sequence is TGTGCCAGCAGTGACTCGGGACAGGGACGACAGCCCCAGCATTTT. Its protein is CASSDSGQGRQPQHF. This chain uses TRBV6-5 with TRBJ1-5; 9 nucleotides line up with TRBD1. Germline-derived CDR1 and CDR2 are MNHEY and SVGAGI. The CDR3 covers 15 residues.

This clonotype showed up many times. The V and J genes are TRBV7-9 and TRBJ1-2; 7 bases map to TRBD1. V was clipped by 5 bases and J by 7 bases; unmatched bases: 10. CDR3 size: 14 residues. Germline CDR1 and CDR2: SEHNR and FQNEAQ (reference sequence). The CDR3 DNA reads TGTGCCAGCAGCGCCGGACAGGAGACATCTGGCTACACCTTC. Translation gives CASSAGQETSGYTF.

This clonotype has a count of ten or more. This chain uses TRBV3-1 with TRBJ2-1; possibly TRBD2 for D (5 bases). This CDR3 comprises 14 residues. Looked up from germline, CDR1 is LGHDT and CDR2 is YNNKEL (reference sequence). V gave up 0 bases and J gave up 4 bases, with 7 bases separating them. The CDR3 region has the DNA TGTGCCAGCAGCCAAGAACTAGGGTACAATGAGCAGTTCTTC. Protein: CASSQELGYNEQFF.

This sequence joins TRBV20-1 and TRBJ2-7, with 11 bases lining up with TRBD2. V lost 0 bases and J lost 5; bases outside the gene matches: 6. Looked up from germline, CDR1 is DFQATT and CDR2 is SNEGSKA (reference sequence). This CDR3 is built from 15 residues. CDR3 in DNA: TGCAGTGCTAGAGAACTAGCGGGAGTTTATAACGAGCAGTACTTC. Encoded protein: CSARELAGVYNEQYF.

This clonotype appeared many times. The CDR3 sequence is CASSLAMVGTSGTDTQYF. Here the CDR3 DNA reads TGTGCCAGCAGCTTGGCCATGGTGGGGACTAGCGGCACAGATACGCAGTATTTT. The J gene is TRBJ2-3, the V gene TRBV5-6; 10 bases are a match to TRBD2. V was clipped by 0 bases and J by 1 base; unmatched bases: 8. The germline CDR1 and CDR2 sequences are SGHDT and YYEEEE. The CDR3 runs 18 residues.

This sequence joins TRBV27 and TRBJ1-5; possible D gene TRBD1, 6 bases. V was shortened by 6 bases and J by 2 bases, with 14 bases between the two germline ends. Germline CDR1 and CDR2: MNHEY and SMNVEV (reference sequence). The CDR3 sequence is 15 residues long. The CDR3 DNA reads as TGTGCCAGCAGATCACAGGGAGGTGGCAATCAGCCCCAGCATTTT. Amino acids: CASRSQGGGNQPQHF.

The CDR3 bases are TGCAGCGTTGAATTTGGGGCGGGTCAGACAAACATTCAGTACTTC. This gives the protein CSVEFGAGQTNIQYF. The chain recombines TRBV29-1 with TRBJ2-4; perhaps D is TRBD1 or TRBD2 (5 bases each). Germline CDR1 is SQVTM and CDR2 is ANQGSEA. This CDR3 contains 15 residues. The germline V and J ends were trimmed by 2 bases and 6 bases, with 17 bases remaining between them.

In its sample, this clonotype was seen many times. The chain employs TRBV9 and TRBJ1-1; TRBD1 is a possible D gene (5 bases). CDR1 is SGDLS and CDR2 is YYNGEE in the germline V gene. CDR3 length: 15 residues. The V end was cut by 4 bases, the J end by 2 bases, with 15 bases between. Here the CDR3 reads CASSLGLGSNTEAFF. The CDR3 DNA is TGTGCCAGCAGCTTGGGACTGGGATCAAACACTGAAGCTTTCTTT.

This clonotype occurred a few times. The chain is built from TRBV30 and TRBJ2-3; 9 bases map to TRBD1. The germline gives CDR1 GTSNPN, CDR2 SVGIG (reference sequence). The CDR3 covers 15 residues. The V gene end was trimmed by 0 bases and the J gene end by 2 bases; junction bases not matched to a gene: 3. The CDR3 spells CAWSVWDRATDTQYF. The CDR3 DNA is TGTGCCTGGAGTGTCTGGGACAGGGCCACAGATACGCAGTATTTT.

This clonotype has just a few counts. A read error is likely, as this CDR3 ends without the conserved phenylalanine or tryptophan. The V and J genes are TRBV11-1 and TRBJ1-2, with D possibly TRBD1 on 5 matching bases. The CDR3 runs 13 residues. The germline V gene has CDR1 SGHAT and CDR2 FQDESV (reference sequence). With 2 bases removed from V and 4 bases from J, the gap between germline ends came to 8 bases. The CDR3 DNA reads TGTGCCAGCAGCTTAAGGCAGGGCTATGGCTACACCCTC. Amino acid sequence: CASSLRQGYGYTL.

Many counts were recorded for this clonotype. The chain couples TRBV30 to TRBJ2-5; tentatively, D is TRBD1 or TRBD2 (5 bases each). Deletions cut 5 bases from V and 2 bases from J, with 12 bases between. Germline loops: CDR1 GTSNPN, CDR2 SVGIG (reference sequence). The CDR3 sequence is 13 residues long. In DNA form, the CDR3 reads TGTGCCTGGGAGGGGCGGAGACAAGAGACCCAGTACTTC. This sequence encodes CAWEGRRQETQYF.

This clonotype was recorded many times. This chain's CDR3 is CAWSEGGGQPQHF. The CDR3, as DNA: TGTGCCTGGAGTGAGGGGGGGGGGCAGCCCCAGCATTTT. The chain employs TRBV30 and TRBJ1-5; D is possibly TRBD1 (6 bases). Trimming took 1 base from V and 7 from J, leaving 11 bases between them. This CDR3 has 13 amino acids. CDR1 and CDR2 (germline): GTSNPN, SVGIG (reference sequence).

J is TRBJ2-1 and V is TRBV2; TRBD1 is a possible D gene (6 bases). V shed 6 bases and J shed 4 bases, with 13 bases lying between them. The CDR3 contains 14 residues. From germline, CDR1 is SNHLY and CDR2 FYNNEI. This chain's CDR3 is CASRQNRAYNEQFF. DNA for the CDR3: TGTGCCAGCAGGCAAAACAGGGCATACAATGAGCAGTTCTTC.

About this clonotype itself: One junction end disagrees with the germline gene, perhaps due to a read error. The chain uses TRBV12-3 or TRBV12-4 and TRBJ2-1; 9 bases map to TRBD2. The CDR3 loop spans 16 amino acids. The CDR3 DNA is TGTGCCAGCAGTCACCCTAGCGGGAACAACGGCAATGAGCAGTCCTTC. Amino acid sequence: CASSHPSGNNGNEQSF.

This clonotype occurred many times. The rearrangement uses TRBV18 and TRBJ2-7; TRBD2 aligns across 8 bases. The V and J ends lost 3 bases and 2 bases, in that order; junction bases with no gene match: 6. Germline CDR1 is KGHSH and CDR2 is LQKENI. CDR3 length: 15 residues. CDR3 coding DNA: TGTGCCAGCTCACCCTCGGGGCGGGGGGCCTACGAGCAGTACTTC. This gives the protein CASSPSGRGAYEQYF.

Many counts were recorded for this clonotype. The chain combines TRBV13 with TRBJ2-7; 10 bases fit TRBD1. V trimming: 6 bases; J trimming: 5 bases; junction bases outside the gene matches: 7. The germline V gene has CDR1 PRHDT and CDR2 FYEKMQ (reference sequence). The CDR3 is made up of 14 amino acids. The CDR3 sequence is CASRRGGQGHEQYF. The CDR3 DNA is TGTGCCAGCAGACGAGGGGGACAGGGGCACGAGCAGTACTTC.

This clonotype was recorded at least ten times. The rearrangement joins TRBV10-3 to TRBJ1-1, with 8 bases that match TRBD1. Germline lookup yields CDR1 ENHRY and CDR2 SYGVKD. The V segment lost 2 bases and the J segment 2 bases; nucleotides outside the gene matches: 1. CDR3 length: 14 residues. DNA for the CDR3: TGTGCCATCAGTGAGGGGACAGGAAACACTGAAGCTTTCTTT. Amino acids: CAISEGTGNTEAFF.

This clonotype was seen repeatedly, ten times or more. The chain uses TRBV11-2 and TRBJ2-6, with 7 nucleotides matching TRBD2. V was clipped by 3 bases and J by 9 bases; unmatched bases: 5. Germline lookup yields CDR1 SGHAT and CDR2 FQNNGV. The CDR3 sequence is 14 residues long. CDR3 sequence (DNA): TGTGCCAGCAGCTTCGGGGGGTACTACAACGTCCTGACTTTC. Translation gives CASSFGGYYNVLTF. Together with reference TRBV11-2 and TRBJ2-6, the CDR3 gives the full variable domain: EAGVAQSPRYKIIEKRQSVAFWCNPISGHATLYWYQQILGQGPKLLIQFQNNGVVDDSQLPKDRFSAERLKGVDSTLKIQPAKLEDSAVYLCASSFGGYYNVLTFGAGSRLTVL.

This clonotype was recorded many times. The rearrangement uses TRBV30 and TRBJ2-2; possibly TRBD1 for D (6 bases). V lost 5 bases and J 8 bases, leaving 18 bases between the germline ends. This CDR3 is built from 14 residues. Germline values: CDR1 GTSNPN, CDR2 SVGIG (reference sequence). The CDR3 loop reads CAWLPRTAAGELFF. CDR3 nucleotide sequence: TGTGCCTGGTTGCCCCGGACAGCGGCGGGGGAGCTGTTTTTT.

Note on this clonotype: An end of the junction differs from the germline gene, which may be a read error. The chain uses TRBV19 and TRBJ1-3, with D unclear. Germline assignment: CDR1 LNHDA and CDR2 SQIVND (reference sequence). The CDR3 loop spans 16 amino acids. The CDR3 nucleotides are TGTGCCAGTAGTATGAAAGGGCCGTTCTCTGGAGACACCATATATTTT. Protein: CASSMKGPFSGDTIYF. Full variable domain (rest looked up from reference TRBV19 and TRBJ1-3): DGGITQSPKYLFRKEGQNVTLSCEQNLNHDAMYWYRQDPGQGLRLIYYSQIVNDFQKGDIAEGYSVSREKKESFPLTVTSAQKNPTAFYLCASSMKGPFSGDTIYFGEGSWLTVV.

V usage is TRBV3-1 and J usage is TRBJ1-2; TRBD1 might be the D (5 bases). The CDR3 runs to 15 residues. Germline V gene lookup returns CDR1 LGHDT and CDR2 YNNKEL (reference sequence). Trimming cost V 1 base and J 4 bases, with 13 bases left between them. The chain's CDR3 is CASSQVPGVSYGYTF. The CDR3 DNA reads TGTGCCAGCAGCCAAGTACCGGGGGTCTCCTATGGCTACACCTTC.

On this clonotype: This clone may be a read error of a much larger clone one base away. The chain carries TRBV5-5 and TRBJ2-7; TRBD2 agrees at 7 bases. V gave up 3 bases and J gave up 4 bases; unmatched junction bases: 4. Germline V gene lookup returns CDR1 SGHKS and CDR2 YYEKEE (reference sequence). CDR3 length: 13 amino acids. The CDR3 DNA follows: TGTGCCAGCAGCTACAGCGGGGTGTACGAGCAGTACTTC. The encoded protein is CASSYSGVYEQYF.

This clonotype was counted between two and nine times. CDR3 loop: CASSQYVNSNQPQHF. CDR3 nucleotides: TGTGCCAGCAGCCAGTACGTCAATAGCAATCAGCCCCAGCATTTT. V is TRBV7-8 and J is TRBJ1-5; D not certain. Germline V gene data show CDR1 as SGHVS and CDR2 as FQNEAQ. V was trimmed by 5 bases and J by 0 bases, leaving 11 bases between them. This CDR3 spans 15 amino acids.

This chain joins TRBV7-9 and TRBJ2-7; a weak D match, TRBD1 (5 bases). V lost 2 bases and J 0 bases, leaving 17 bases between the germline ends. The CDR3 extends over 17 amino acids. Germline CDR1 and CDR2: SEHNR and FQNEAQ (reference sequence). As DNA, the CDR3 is TGTGCCAGCAGCTTAACCTGGACAACAGAAGACTCCTACGAGCAGTACTTC. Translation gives CASSLTWTTEDSYEQYF.

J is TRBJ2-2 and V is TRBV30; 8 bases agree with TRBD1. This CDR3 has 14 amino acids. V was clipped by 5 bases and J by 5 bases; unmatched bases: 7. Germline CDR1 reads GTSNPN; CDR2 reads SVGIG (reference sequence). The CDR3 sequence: CAWDRTGSTGELFF. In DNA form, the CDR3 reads TGTGCCTGGGATAGGACAGGGAGTACCGGGGAGCTGTTTTTT.

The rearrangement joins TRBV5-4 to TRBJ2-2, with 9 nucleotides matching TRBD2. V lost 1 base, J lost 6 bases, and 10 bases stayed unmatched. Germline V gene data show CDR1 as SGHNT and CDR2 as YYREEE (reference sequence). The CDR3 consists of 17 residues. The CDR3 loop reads CASSLRAGGRSAGELFF. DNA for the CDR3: TGTGCCAGCAGCTTGAGAGCGGGAGGCCGTTCGGCCGGGGAGCTGTTTTTT.

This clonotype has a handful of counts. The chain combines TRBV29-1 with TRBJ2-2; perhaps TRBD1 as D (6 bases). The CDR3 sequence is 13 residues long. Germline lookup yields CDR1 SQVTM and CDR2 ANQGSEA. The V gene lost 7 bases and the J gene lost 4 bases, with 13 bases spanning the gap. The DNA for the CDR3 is TGCAGCGGAACAGGGCAATCCACCGGGGAGCTGTTTTTT. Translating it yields CSGTGQSTGELFF.

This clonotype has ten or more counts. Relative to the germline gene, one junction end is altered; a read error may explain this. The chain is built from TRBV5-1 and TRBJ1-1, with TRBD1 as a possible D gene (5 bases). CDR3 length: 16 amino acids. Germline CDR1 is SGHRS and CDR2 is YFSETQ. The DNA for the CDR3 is TGCGCCAGCAGTTTGGCCGGGGGGTTGATGAACACTGAAGCTTTCTTT. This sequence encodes CASSLAGGLMNTEAFF.

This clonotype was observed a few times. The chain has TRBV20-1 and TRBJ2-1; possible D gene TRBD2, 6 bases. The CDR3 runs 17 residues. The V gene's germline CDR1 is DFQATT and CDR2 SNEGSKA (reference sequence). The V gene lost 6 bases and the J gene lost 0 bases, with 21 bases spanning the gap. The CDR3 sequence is CSAPRFGGASSYNEQFF. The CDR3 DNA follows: TGCAGTGCGCCTCGATTCGGGGGTGCTAGCTCCTACAATGAGCAGTTCTTC.